The T cell receptor (beta chain) under discussion was sequenced for a study of T cell changes during pregnancy in multiple sclerosis. This table comes from immunoSEQ multiplex PCR, and its TCRdb copy is limited to in-frame clones, with some not included. The sample contains over 45,000 clones, around 90% of which appear only once. Trimming shortened V by 5 bases and J by 6 bases, and 13 bases separated the two germline ends. The CDR3 loop spans 13 amino acids. The germline V gene has CDR1 MNHEY and CDR2 SMNVEV (reference sequence). This TCR derives from a female donor with multiple sclerosis, enrolled in a pregnancy study. Sequencing used peripheral blood, obtained in the first trimester of pregnancy. The rearrangement joins TRBV27 to TRBJ1-2; D is perhaps TRBD1 (5 bases). This CDR3 reads CASSPLTADGYTF. CDR3 nucleotides: TGTGCCAGCAGTCCTCTGACAGCTGATGGCTACACCTTC.